A selection of T cell receptor beta chains follows, all from one sample in a study of PD-1 blockade in classical Hodgkin lymphoma. Here immunoSEQ multiplex PCR was the method, and the copy in TCRdb shows in-frame clones only, minus some. The table shows 17,000 or so clones, with roughly 80% occurring only once. The sample here was peripheral blood mononuclear cells (PBMCs), taken before the second cycle of nivolumab. These receptors were taken from a human donor with classical Hodgkin lymphoma. Both conserved end residues are part of each CDR3. The D gene is left open where the match is weak. Clone size is not always given. Where it is, it says once, few, many or a class for expanded clones.

j_gene,v_gene,abundance,d_gene,CDR3aa,CDR3nt
TRBJ1-2,TRBV7-2,.,TRBD1,CASSPGQGGYGYTF,TGTGCCAGCAGCCCGGGACAGGGAGGCTATGGCTACACCTTC
TRBJ2-3,TRBV19,.,TRBD1,CASSPPTGYTQYF,TGTGCCAGTAGCCCGCCGACAGGGTATACGCAGTATTTT
TRBJ2-7,TRBV2,.,TRBD2,CASSGTSFAEQYF,TGTGCCAGCTCGGGGACTAGCTTCGCGGAGCAGTACTTC
TRBJ2-3,TRBV15,.,TRBD2,CATSRSRDYRSTDTQYF,TGTGCCACCAGCAGAAGTCGGGACTACCGATCCACAGATACGCAGTATTTT
TRBJ2-2,TRBV7-2,.,.,CASSLVSTGELFF,TGTGCCAGCAGCTTAGTAAGCACCGGGGAGCTGTTTTTT
TRBJ2-7,TRBV7-2,.,.,CASSLTAAGLQYF,TGTGCCAGCAGCTTAACTGCGGCGGGGTTGCAGTACTTC
TRBJ1-2,TRBV11-1,.,.,CASSQRVNYGYTF,TGTGCCAGCAGCCAGAGGGTTAACTATGGCTACACCTTC
TRBJ1-3,TRBV9,.,.,CASSVPGSSSGNTIYF,TGTGCCAGCAGCGTACCGGGGTCCTCCTCTGGAAACACCATATATTTT
TRBJ1-1,TRBV29-1,.,.,CSVGRGSTEAFF,TGCAGCGTCGGGCGGGGCTCCACTGAAGCTTTCTTT
TRBJ2-2,TRBV5-4,.,.,CASSAGPQKPGELFF,TGTGCCAGCAGCGCGGGACCGCAAAAGCCCGGGGAGCTGTTTTTT
TRBJ2-1,TRBV5-1,.,.,CASSLVGGAGNEQFF,TGCGCCAGCAGCTTGGTTGGGGGGGCCGGGAATGAGCAGTTCTTC
TRBJ2-3,TRBV7-3,.,TRBD2,CASSLSGGATDTQYF,TGTGCCAGCAGCTTAAGCGGGGGGGCTACAGATACGCAGTATTTT
TRBJ1-1,TRBV4-1,.,TRBD1,CASSAYRGQIWAFF,TGCGCCAGCAGTGCTTACAGGGGTCAGATATGGGCTTTCTTT
TRBJ1-1,TRBV4-1,.,.,CASSLRGVSEAFF,TGCGCCAGCAGCCTAAGAGGGGTTTCTGAAGCTTTCTTT
TRBJ2-3,TRBV21-1,once,.,CASSKGGGTPDTQYF,TGTGCCAGCAGCAAAGGAGGAGGAACCCCAGATACGCAGTATTTT
TRBJ2-4,TRBV4-3,.,.,CASSQARSHDTGDIQYF,TGCGCCAGCAGCCAAGCGCGTAGTCACGACACCGGAGACATTCAGTACTTC
TRBJ1-4,TRBV6-5,few,TRBD1,CASCRQGGLKKLFF,TGTGCCAGCTGCCGACAGGGCGGGTTGAAAAAACTGTTTTTT
TRBJ2-7,TRBV5-3,.,.,CARRDFCEQYF,TGTGCCAGACGTGACTTTTGCGAGCAGTACTTC
TRBJ1-1,TRBV2,.,.,CASSVEGTEAFF,TGTGCCAGCAGTGTCGAGGGAACTGAAGCTTTCTTT
TRBJ1-4,TRBV5-4,.,.,CASSQASDGKLFF,TGTGCCAGCAGCCAAGCATCCGATGGAAAACTGTTTTTT
TRBJ1-2,TRBV11-2,few,.,CASSLLYDSPYGYTF,TGTGCCAGCAGCTTACTCTACGACAGCCCCTATGGCTACACCTTC
TRBJ2-2,TRBV5-4,once,.,CASSLAVGNTGELFF,TGTGCCAGCAGCTTGGCCGTGGGTAACACCGGGGAGCTGTTTTTT
TRBJ1-1,TRBV7-8,.,.,CASSLRGWDTEAFF,TGTGCCAGCAGCTTAAGGGGGTGGGACACTGAAGCTTTCTTT
TRBJ1-1,TRBV9,.,TRBD1,CASSWGTGNTEAFF,TGTGCCAGCAGCTGGGGGACAGGGAACACTGAAGCTTTCTTT